The 29 T cell receptor beta chains given below trace back to one sample, sequenced in a study of T cells after yellow fever vaccination. TCRdb used MiXCR to reprocess the 5' RACE reads, holding one entry per CDR3 protein. The sample gives about 170,000 distinct CDR3 sequences, approximately 11% of which show up once; roughly a third is in the top ten. This specimen was CD8+ T cells sorted from PBMCs, taken 15 days after the yellow fever booster vaccination. Source of these receptors: a man younger than 30 who received the YFV17D yellow fever vaccine.

This clonotype came up a few times. The chain combines TRBV5-6 with TRBJ1-2; TRBD1 aligns across 11 bases. The CDR3 has 16 amino acids. Germline V lookup: CDR1 SGHDT, CDR2 YYEEEE. Trimming at V came to 1 base and at J to 8 bases, leaving 10 bases not matched to a gene. The DNA of the CDR3 is TGTGCCAGCAGCTTGTCGGGACAGGGGGTTTCGAGAGGCTACACCTTC. Translating gives CASSLSGQGVSRGYTF.

The table lists this clonotype with a few counts. V usage is TRBV30 and J usage is TRBJ2-1; 11 bases align to TRBD2. Trimming cost V 0 bases and J 0 bases; bases outside gene matches: 1. Looked up from germline, CDR1 is GTSNPN and CDR2 is SVGIG (reference sequence). The CDR3 extends over 16 amino acids. The CDR3 is CAWSVLAGASYNEQFF. CDR3 in DNA: TGTGCCTGGAGTGTACTAGCGGGGGCCTCCTACAATGAGCAGTTCTTC.

This chain uses TRBV4-3 with TRBJ1-2; TRBD1 matches 9 bases. The V segment lost 1 base and the J segment 3 bases; nucleotides outside the gene matches: 6. There are 16 residues in the CDR3. CDR1 and CDR2 (germline): LGHNA, YSLEER. CDR3 bases: TGCGCCAGCAGCCAAGCCTGGACAGGGGCTGACTATGGCTACACCTTC. It yields the protein CASSQAWTGADYGYTF.

This sequence joins TRBV28 and TRBJ2-5; tentatively, D is TRBD1 or TRBD2 (5 bases each). CDR1 and CDR2 (germline): MDHEN, SYDVKM. The CDR3 has 15 amino acids. V was clipped by 3 bases and J by 1 base, with 12 bases between them. CDR3 in amino acids: CASSFEGRIQETQYF. Here the CDR3 DNA reads TGTGCCAGCAGTTTTGAGGGACGGATCCAAGAGACCCAGTACTTC.

In its sample, this clonotype was seen a few times. The chain links TRBV6-2 or TRBV6-3 to TRBJ2-2; 8 positions agree with TRBD1. There are 14 residues in the CDR3. Germline V lookup: CDR1 MNHEY, CDR2 SVGEGT. V trimming: 6 bases; J trimming: 6 bases; junction bases outside the gene matches: 6. CDR3 nucleotide sequence: TGTGCCAGCAGATCACAGGGGGATTCCGGGGAGCTGTTTTTT. This codes for CASRSQGDSGELFF.

Many counts were recorded for this clonotype. The chain couples TRBV5-1 to TRBJ2-7; D remains unclear. CDR3 length: 15 amino acids. From germline, CDR1 is SGHRS and CDR2 YFSETQ. V lost 1 base and J lost 6, with 17 bases in between. The CDR3 region is CASSLSVGWNLEQYF. CDR3 sequence (DNA): TGCGCCAGCAGCTTGTCTGTCGGATGGAACCTCGAGCAGTACTTC.

This clonotype was seen more than once but under ten times. The CDR3 protein is CASSRIHRGLNTEAFF. DNA of the CDR3: TGTGCCAGCAGCAGAATTCACAGGGGGCTGAACACTGAAGCTTTCTTT. The rearrangement uses TRBV7-2 and TRBJ1-1; 9 bases are a match to TRBD1. V gave up 5 bases and J gave up 0 bases; unmatched junction bases: 7. The CDR3 is made up of 16 amino acids. Germline values: CDR1 SGHTA, CDR2 FQGNSA.

The V and J genes are TRBV4-1 and TRBJ1-5, with a possible D match to TRBD1 (5 bases). V was shortened by 1 base and J by 2 bases, with 18 bases between the two germline ends. CDR1 is MGHRA and CDR2 is YSYEKL in the germline V gene. The CDR3 has 18 residues. CDR3 bases: TGCGCCAGCAGCCAAGCGGTTGGAGGGGCGGTAGGCAATCAGCCCCAGCATTTT. It specifies CASSQAVGGAVGNQPQHF.

This clonotype was seen repeatedly, ten times or more. This rearrangement joins TRBV12-3 or TRBV12-4 to TRBJ2-3, with 7 positions matching TRBD1. Losses at the gene ends were 2 bases for V and 6 bases for J; bases not matched to a gene: 14. The CDR3 runs 17 residues. The CDR3 loop is CASSLRDWTGLADTQYF. The DNA for the CDR3 is TGTGCCAGCAGTTTAAGGGATTGGACAGGACTCGCGGATACGCAGTATTTT.

The gene calls are TRBV5-6 and TRBJ2-7; a weak D match, TRBD1 (5 bases). CDR1 is SGHDT and CDR2 is YYEEEE in the germline V gene. V was shortened by 2 bases and J by 7 bases, with 10 bases between the two germline ends. The length of the CDR3 is 12 residues. CDR3 protein: CASSFSWTEQYF. As DNA, the CDR3 is TGTGCCAGCAGCTTCTCCTGGACAGAGCAGTACTTC.

This chain uses TRBV5-1 with TRBJ2-7; 9 bases agree with TRBD1. The germline V gene has CDR1 SGHRS and CDR2 YFSETQ. V shed 6 bases and J 7 bases; nucleotides not matched to a gene: 5. The CDR3 length is 12 residues. CDR3 protein: CASKYRGQEQYF. CDR3 bases: TGCGCCAGCAAATACAGGGGGCAGGAGCAGTACTTC.

There are a few counts of this clonotype. The chain combines TRBV6-2 or TRBV6-3 with TRBJ1-2; D is unresolved. V was cut by 6 bases and J by 7 bases, with 12 bases left in between. The CDR3 is 12 amino acids. The germline V gene has CDR1 MNHEY and CDR2 SVGEGT. For the CDR3, the DNA is TGTGCCAGCAGAAGATTGGCCAGTGGCTACACCTTC. As protein: CASRRLASGYTF.

This clonotype was seen only a few times. This sequence joins TRBV12-3 or TRBV12-4 and TRBJ2-3; TRBD1 is a possible D gene (5 bases). This CDR3 has 14 residues. The V and J ends lost 3 bases and 1 base respectively, with 8 bases between them. The CDR3 spells CASSFWGGTDTQYF. CDR3 nucleotide sequence: TGTGCCAGCAGTTTCTGGGGCGGCACAGATACGCAGTATTTT.

This clonotype is deemed medium-sized. The chain recombines TRBV7-9 with TRBJ1-6; D is ambiguous. Germline V gene sequence: CDR1 SEHNR, CDR2 FQNEAQ (reference sequence). Trimming removed 2 bases at V and 3 bases at J, with 5 bases between. The CDR3 length is 14 residues. CDR3 sequence: CASSLQDYNSPLHF. CDR3 DNA: TGTGCCAGCAGCTTACAGGACTATAATTCACCCCTCCACTTT.

This chain uses TRBV6-2 or TRBV6-3 with TRBJ2-1; D might be TRBD1 or TRBD2, each matching 5 bases. The V gene's germline CDR1 is MNHEY and CDR2 SVGEGT. V dropped 0 bases and J dropped 0 bases, with 9 bases sitting between them. CDR3 length equals 16 residues. For the CDR3, the DNA is TGTGCCAGCAGTTACTCGATGGGGGTCTCCTACAATGAGCAGTTCTTC. This encodes CASSYSMGVSYNEQFF.

This chain connects TRBV4-1 to TRBJ2-7, with unresolved D. The CDR3 totals 14 residues. Germline CDR1 is MGHRA and CDR2 is YSYEKL. The ends were cut back, 3 bases at V and 7 bases at J, with 16 bases in the middle. The DNA of the CDR3 is TGCGCCAGCAGCCACTTTGTCGGTGCCAATGAGCAGTACTTC. Protein product: CASSHFVGANEQYF.

The chain has TRBV7-9 and TRBJ2-5, with 8 bases identical to TRBD2. CDR3 length: 14 amino acids. The germline V gene has CDR1 SEHNR and CDR2 FQNEAQ (reference sequence). V shed 5 bases and J 5 bases; nucleotides not matched to a gene: 7. CDR3 nucleotide sequence: TGTGCCAGCAGCCAACCGGGACTAGAGGAGACCCAGTACTTC. Translated: CASSQPGLEETQYF.

V is TRBV12-5 and J is TRBJ1-2, with a possible D match to TRBD1 (5 bases). This CDR3 region has 14 residues. The V gene's germline CDR1 is LGHNT and CDR2 FRNRAP. The V gene lost 4 bases and the J gene lost 6 bases, with 15 bases spanning the gap. CDR3 DNA sequence: TGTGCTAGTGGTTCGTGGGGGGAGAGGAATGGCTACACCTTC. Protein: CASGSWGERNGYTF.

A few counts support this clonotype. This sequence joins TRBV4-2 and TRBJ2-1; D is unresolved. The CDR3 spans 14 residues. Germline V lookup: CDR1 LGHNA, CDR2 YNFKEQ. V was cut by 0 bases and J by 8 bases, with 11 bases left in between. CDR3 region: CASSQEGSTDEQFF. The CDR3 nucleotides read TGTGCCAGCAGCCAAGAGGGATCTACTGATGAGCAGTTCTTC.

The chain uses TRBV12-3 or TRBV12-4 and TRBJ1-2, with D hard to call. The germline V and J ends were trimmed by 5 bases and 8 bases, with 12 bases remaining between them. This CDR3 has 12 amino acids. CDR3 residues: CASSPPQGGYTF. Written as DNA, the CDR3 is TGTGCCAGCAGTCCCCCCCAAGGGGGCTACACCTTC.

V usage is TRBV7-9 and J usage is TRBJ1-1; perhaps TRBD1 as D (5 bases). This CDR3 has 11 amino acids. Germline V lookup: CDR1 SEHNR, CDR2 FQNEAQ (reference sequence). Trimming pared 1 base from V and 12 bases from J, leaving 9 bases between. In DNA, the CDR3 is TGTGCCAGCAGCTTAGGGACACTGTCTTTCTTT. As protein: CASSLGTLSFF.

The genes are TRBV6-5 and TRBJ1-4, with D possibly being TRBD1 (5 bases). V was cut by 6 bases and J by 6 bases, with 17 bases left in between. CDR3 length equals 15 residues. CDR1 is MNHEY, CDR2 SVGAGI, per germline. The CDR3 protein is CASSPRGELHEKLFF. CDR3 sequence (DNA): TGTGCCAGCAGCCCCCGGGGGGAACTACATGAAAAACTGTTTTTT.

This clonotype was observed a few times. The gene calls are TRBV25-1 and TRBJ2-3, with D uncertain. Germline CDR1 reads MGHDK; CDR2 reads SYGVNS. The CDR3 spans 13 residues. V lost 2 bases, J lost 5 bases, and 8 bases lay in between. The CDR3 protein is CASSELIRDTQYF. In nucleotides, the CDR3 is TGTGCCAGCAGTGAACTGATCCGAGATACGCAGTATTTT.

The CDR3 is CASSMSPGDYYGYTF. DNA for the CDR3: TGTGCCAGTAGTATGTCCCCAGGGGACTACTATGGCTACACCTTC. The gene calls are TRBV19 and TRBJ1-2; possibly TRBD1 for D (6 bases). Germline V gene sequence: CDR1 LNHDA, CDR2 SQIVND (reference sequence). Trimming stripped 3 bases from V and 3 bases from J, with 14 bases between. This CDR3 is 15 amino acids long.

This clonotype was counted a few times. The rearrangement joins TRBV25-1 to TRBJ2-3; D gene uncertain. Germline lookup yields CDR1 MGHDK and CDR2 SYGVNS. The CDR3 consists of 12 residues. Trimming cost V 7 bases and J 6 bases, with 11 bases left between them. The CDR3 sequence: CASIEGLDTQYF. CDR3 nucleotides: TGTGCCAGCATAGAAGGGCTGGATACGCAGTATTTT.

This clonotype occurred a few times. This chain uses TRBV5-1 with TRBJ2-7; 10 positions agree with TRBD1. The CDR3 contains 14 residues. Per the germline V gene, CDR1 is SGHRS and CDR2 is YFSETQ. V lost 7 bases and J lost 2; bases outside the gene matches: 6. In DNA, the CDR3 is TGCGCCAGCGGGCCAGGGACAGGGGCCTACGAGCAGTACTTC. Residues: CASGPGTGAYEQYF.

This clonotype was picked up a small number of times. This chain joins TRBV7-9 and TRBJ1-6, with D perhaps matching TRBD1 (5 bases). Trimming left V 4 bases short and J 6 bases short, with 19 bases between. This CDR3 comprises 17 residues. CDR1 and CDR2 (germline): SEHNR, FQNEAQ (reference sequence). The DNA for the CDR3 is TGTGCCAGCAGCTCATTAGATGGGGGGGTGGGTAATTCACCCCTCCACTTT. It specifies CASSSLDGGVGNSPLHF.

This clonotype was counted only a few times. The gene calls are TRBV12-3 or TRBV12-4 and TRBJ1-1, with D tentatively TRBD1 (5 bases). The length of the CDR3 is 17 residues. The germline V and J ends were trimmed by 1 base and 0 bases, with 15 bases remaining between them. The DNA of the CDR3 is TGTGCCAGCAGTTTAGAACGGCAGGGAAGGATGAACACTGAAGCTTTCTTT. Its protein product is CASSLERQGRMNTEAFF.

This clonotype appeared a few times. J is TRBJ2-1 and V is TRBV4-3, with D perhaps TRBD1 or TRBD2 (5 bases each). CDR3 length: 14 amino acids. Trimming cost V 1 base and J 8 bases, with 12 bases left between them. Germline CDR1 and CDR2: LGHNA and YSLEER. CDR3: CASSQVQVGDEQFF. In DNA form, the CDR3 reads TGCGCCAGCAGCCAAGTGCAGGTGGGGGATGAGCAGTTCTTC.